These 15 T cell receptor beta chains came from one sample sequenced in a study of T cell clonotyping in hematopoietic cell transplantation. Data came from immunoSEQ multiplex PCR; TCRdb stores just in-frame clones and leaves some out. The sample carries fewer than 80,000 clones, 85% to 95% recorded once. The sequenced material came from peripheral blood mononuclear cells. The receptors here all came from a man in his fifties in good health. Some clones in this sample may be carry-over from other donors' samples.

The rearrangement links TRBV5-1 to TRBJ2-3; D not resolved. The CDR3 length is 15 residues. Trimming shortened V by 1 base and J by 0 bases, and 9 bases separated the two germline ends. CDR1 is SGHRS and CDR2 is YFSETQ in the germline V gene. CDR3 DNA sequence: TGCGCCAGCAGCTTGATGACGGAAAGCACAGATACGCAGTATTTT. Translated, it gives CASSLMTESTDTQYF. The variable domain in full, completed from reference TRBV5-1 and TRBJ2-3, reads KAGVTQTPRYLIKTRGQQVTLSCSPISGHRSVSWYQQTPGQGLQFLFEYFSETQRNKGNFPGRFSGRQFSNSRSEMNVSTLELGDSALYLCASSLMTESTDTQYFGPGTRLTVL.

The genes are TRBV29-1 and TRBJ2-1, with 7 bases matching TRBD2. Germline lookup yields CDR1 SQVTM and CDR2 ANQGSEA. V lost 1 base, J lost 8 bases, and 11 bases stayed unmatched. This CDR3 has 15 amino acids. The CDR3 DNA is TGCAGCGTTGAAGCTTTCGGGGGGTCTGGCGATGAGCAGTTCTTC. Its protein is CSVEAFGGSGDEQFF.

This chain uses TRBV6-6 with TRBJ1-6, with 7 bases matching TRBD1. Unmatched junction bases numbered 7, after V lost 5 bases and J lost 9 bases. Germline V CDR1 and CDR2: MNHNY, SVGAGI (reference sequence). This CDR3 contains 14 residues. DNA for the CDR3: TGTGCCAGCAGTCCAGACAGGGTCGGTTCACCCCTCCACTTT. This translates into CASSPDRVGSPLHF.

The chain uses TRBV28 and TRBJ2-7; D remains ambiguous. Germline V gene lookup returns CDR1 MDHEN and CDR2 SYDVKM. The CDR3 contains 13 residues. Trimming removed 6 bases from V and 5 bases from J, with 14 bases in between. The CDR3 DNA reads TGTGCCAGCAGACCCGACCCGGGCCACGAGCAGTACTTC. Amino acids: CASRPDPGHEQYF.

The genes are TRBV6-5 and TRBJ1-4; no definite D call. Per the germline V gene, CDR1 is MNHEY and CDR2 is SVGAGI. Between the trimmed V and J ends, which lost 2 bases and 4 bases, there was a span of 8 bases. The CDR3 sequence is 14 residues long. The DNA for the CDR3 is TGTGCCAGCAGTTACGGCGGGGATAATGAAAAACTGTTTTTT. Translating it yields CASSYGGDNEKLFF.

CDR3 bases: TGCGCCAGCAGAAACGTAGCGGGAGGAAACCAAGAGACCCAGTACTTC. Its translation: CASRNVAGGNQETQYF. This sequence joins TRBV5-1 and TRBJ2-5; 10 bases are shared with TRBD2. Germline CDR1 SGHRS, CDR2 YFSETQ. The CDR3 contains 16 residues. V trimming: 5 bases; J trimming: 0 bases; junction bases outside the gene matches: 7.

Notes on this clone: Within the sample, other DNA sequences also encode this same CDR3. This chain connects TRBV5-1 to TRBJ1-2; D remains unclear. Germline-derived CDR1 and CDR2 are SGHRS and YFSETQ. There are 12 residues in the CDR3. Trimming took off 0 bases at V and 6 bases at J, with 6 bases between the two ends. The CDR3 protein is CASSLAGDGYTF. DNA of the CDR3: TGCGCCAGCAGCTTGGCCGGTGATGGCTACACCTTC.

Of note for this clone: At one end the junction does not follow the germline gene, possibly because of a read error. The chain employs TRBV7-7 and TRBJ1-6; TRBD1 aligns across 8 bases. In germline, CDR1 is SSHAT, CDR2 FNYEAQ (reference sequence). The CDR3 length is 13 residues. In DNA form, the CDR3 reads TGTGCTAGCAGCTCGACAGGGGATTCACCCCTCCACTTT. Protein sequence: CASSSTGDSPLHF.

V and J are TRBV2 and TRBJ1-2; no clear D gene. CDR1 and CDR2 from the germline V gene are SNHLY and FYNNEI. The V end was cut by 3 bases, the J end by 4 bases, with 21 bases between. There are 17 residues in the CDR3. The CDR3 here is CASSDRQALTSIYGYTF. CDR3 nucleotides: TGTGCCAGCAGTGATCGCCAAGCACTTACTTCGATCTATGGCTACACCTTC.

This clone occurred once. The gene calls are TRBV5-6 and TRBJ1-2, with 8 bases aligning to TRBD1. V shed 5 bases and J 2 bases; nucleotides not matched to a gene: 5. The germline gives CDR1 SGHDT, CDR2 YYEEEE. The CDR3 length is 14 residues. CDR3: CASSSGQANYGYTF. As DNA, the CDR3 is TGTGCCAGCAGTTCGGGACAGGCAAACTATGGCTACACCTTC. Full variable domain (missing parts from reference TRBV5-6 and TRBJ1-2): DAGVTQSPTHLIKTRGQQVTLRCSPKSGHDTVSWYQQALGQGPQFIFQYYEEEERQRGNFPDRFSGHQFPNYSSELNVNALLLGDSALYLCASSSGQANYGYTFGSGTRLTVV.

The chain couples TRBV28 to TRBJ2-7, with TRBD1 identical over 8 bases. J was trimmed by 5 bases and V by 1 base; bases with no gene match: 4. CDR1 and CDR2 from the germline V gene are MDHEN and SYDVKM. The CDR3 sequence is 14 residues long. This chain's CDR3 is CASSLFAGGNEQYF. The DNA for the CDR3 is TGTGCCAGCAGTTTATTTGCAGGGGGCAACGAGCAGTACTTC. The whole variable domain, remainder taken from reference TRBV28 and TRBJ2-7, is DVKVTQSSRYLVKRTGEKVFLECVQDMDHENMFWYRQDPGLGLRLIYFSYDVKMKEKGDIPEGYSVSREKKERFSLILESASTNQTSMYLCASSLFAGGNEQYFGPGTRLTVT.

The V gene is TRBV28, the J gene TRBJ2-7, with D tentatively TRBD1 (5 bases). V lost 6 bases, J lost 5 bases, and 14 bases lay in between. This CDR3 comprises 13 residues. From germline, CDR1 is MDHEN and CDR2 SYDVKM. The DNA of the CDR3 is TGTGCCAGCAGACCGATATCAGGGAACGAGCAGTACTTC. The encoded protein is CASRPISGNEQYF.

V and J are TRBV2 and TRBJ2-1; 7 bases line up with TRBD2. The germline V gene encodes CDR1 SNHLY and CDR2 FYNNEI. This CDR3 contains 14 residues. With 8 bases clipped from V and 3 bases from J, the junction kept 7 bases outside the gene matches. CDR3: CASGGDPIYNEQFF. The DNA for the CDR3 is TGTGCCAGCGGGGGGGACCCAATCTACAATGAGCAGTTCTTC.

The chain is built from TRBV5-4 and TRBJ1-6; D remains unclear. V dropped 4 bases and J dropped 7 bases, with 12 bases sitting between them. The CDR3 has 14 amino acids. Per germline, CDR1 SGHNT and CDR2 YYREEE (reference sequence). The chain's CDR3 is CASSTGRQNSPLHF. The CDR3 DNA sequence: TGTGCCAGCAGCACCGGACGGCAGAATTCACCCCTCCACTTT.

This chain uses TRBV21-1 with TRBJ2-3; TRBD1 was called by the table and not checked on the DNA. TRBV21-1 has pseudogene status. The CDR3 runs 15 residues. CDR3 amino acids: CASSKVRGCTDTQYF. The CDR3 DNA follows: TGTGCCAGCAGCAAAGTAAGGGGCTGCACAGATACGCAGTATTTT.